This TCR beta chain was captured in a study of graft-versus-host responses after intestinal transplantation. As for the study in general: Every recipient underwent anti-thymocyte globulin induction, then tacrolimus and steroids for about three years.

This clone appeared a single time. Its specificity is not known. The assay was immunoSEQ multiplex PCR, and TCRdb's table has in-frame clones only and misses some. The sample lists tens of thousands of clones, around 83% occurring once. From germline, CDR1 is MNHEY and CDR2 SMNVEV (reference sequence). The CDR3 totals 17 residues. Trimming cost V 5 bases and J 2 bases; bases outside gene matches: 6. Study conclusions and caveats: Declines in HvG clones occurring early post-transplant were associated with peak circulating GvH clone levels. Recipient marrow contained GvH clones, some of which appeared first in ileum or blood. Allograft clonal ratios (graft-versus-host to host-versus-graft) were high in patients who had graft-donor T cell macrochimerism.

The chain uses TRBV27 and TRBJ2-6, with 10 positions matching TRBD1. The sequence came from a human donor who received an intestinal transplant. Material: unstimulated CD8+ T cells sorted from spleen or lymph node cells, obtained before intestinal transplant. CDR3 in DNA: TGTGCCAGCAGTAAGACAGGGGGCCGCGCTGGGGCCAACGTCCTGACTTTC. It is translated as CASSKTGGRAGANVLTF.